Listed here are 5 T cell receptor beta chains from one sample, sequenced in a study of shared clonotypes between healthy human individuals. Libraries were prepared by immunoSEQ multiplex PCR; TCRdb keeps only in-frame clonotypes and omits some of them. The table includes roughly 1,500,000 clones, around 98.5% detected once. The sequenced sample consisted of naive CD4+ T cells sorted from blood. Subset reported: CD45RA+ positively selected. Every receptor here comes from a man aged 25 to 40 in good health.

This chain connects TRBV12-2 to TRBJ2-7; TRBD1 reflects the table's D call only, with no check against the DNA. TRBV12-2 is a pseudogene segment. CDR3 length equals 14 residues. The CDR3 sequence: CASHRPRGSYEQYF. The DNA for the CDR3 is TGTGCAAGTCACCGACCCAGGGGTTCCTACGAGCAGTACTTC.

The chain couples TRBV6-5 to TRBJ2-7, with D hard to call. The CDR3 covers 15 residues. Between the trimmed V and J ends, which lost 7 bases and 1 base, there was a span of 17 bases. Germline V gene lookup returns CDR1 MNHEY and CDR2 SVGAGI. The CDR3 is CASKMGHILSYEQYF. The CDR3 nucleotides are TGTGCCAGCAAGATGGGCCATATACTTTCCTACGAGCAGTACTTC.

The CDR3 is CASSPLEAGAYEQYF. In nucleotides, the CDR3 is TGTGCCAGCAGCCCCCTCGAGGCCGGAGCCTACGAGCAGTACTTC. V and J are TRBV7-9 and TRBJ2-7; D call uncertain. The germline CDR1 and CDR2 sequences are SEHNR and FQNEAQ (reference sequence). Trimming took off 5 bases at V and 2 bases at J, with 16 bases between the two ends. CDR3 length equals 15 residues. The full variable domain, in which reference TRBV7-9 and TRBJ2-7 provide the parts outside the CDR3, is DTGVSQNPRHKITKRGQNVTFRCDPISEHNRLYWYRQTLGQGPEFLTYFQNEAQLEKSRLLSDRFSAERPKGSFSTLEIQRTEQGDSAMYLCASSPLEAGAYEQYFGPGTRLTVT.

The chain is built from TRBV7-9 and TRBJ2-1, with 10 bases that match TRBD2. V trimming: 5 bases; J trimming: 6 bases; junction bases outside the gene matches: 10. There are 16 residues in the CDR3. CDR1 and CDR2 (germline): SEHNR, FQNEAQ (reference sequence). CDR3 sequence: CASSGVAGGSFNEQFF. The CDR3 DNA sequence: TGTGCCAGCAGCGGGGTAGCGGGAGGCTCTTTCAATGAGCAGTTCTTC.

This sequence joins TRBV11-2 and TRBJ2-3; no clear D. Trimming took off 4 bases at V and 2 bases at J, with 7 bases between the two ends. The germline V gene has CDR1 SGHAT and CDR2 FQNNGV. The CDR3 covers 13 residues. In DNA form, the CDR3 reads TGTGCCAGCAGCTCGACCGCCACAGATACGCAGTATTTT. This encodes CASSSTATDTQYF.